Listed below are T cell receptor beta chains from one sample, sequenced in a study of a mutant IDH1 vaccine in newly diagnosed glioma. Their antigens are not known. Using immunoSEQ multiplex PCR, the repertoire was profiled, and TCRdb retains in-frame clones only, with some absent. Here the sample spans 110,000 or so clones, about nine tenths being singletons. The sequenced sample was PBMCs, obtained from a glioma patient whose treatment included an IDH1 peptide vaccine. Receptor source: a woman aged 50 to 65 with glioma. Both conserved end residues are part of each CDR3. Fields, in order: V gene, J gene, D gene, clone size, CDR3 DNA, CDR3 protein. D genes are given only for firm matches. A row's size may be missing; if present it is once, few, many or a size class.

>TRBV10-2|TRBJ2-7|NA|NA
TGCGCCAGCAGTGATGGGCTAGCTCGTTACGAGCAGTACTTC
CASSDGLARYEQYF
>TRBV9|TRBJ2-7|NA|NA
TGTGCCAGCAGCGTCGGACAGTTCTCCTACGAGCAGTACTTC
CASSVGQFSYEQYF
>TRBV5-1|TRBJ2-1|TRBD2|NA
TGCGCCAGCAGCTTGACTAGCGGGAGCAATGAGCAGTTCTTC
CASSLTSGSNEQFF
>TRBV28|TRBJ1-1|NA|NA
TGTGCCAGCAGTTTATCCATAGGGTGGAACACTGAAGCTTTCTTT
CASSLSIGWNTEAFF
>TRBV9|TRBJ2-1|NA|NA
TGTGCCAGCAGCTCTCAGGTGAGCTCCTACAATGAGCAGTTCTTC
CASSSQVSSYNEQFF
>TRBV28|TRBJ1-6|NA|NA
TGTGCCAGCAGTTTACCGGCCCTAGGGGGTTCACCCCTCCACTTT
CASSLPALGGSPLHF
>TRBV6-5|TRBJ2-1|NA|NA
TGTGCCAGCAGCCGGGACAACAATGAGCAGTTCTTC
CASSRDNNEQFF
>TRBV29-1|TRBJ2-2|TRBD2|NA
TGCAGCGTTGAAGAGGGAGTTAGCGGGAGGAACACCGGGGAGCTGTTTTTT
CSVEEGVSGRNTGELFF
>TRBV21-1|TRBJ2-7|NA|NA
TGTGCCAGCCGAAACCGAAAACCCTACGAGCAGTACTTC
CASRNRKPYEQYF
>TRBV6-5|TRBJ1-1|NA|NA
TGTGCCAGCAGCGGGACGGAGGGGTACACTGAAGCTTTCTTT
CASSGTEGYTEAFF
>TRBV6-6|TRBJ2-7|NA|NA
TGTGCCAGCAGACCACCTAGGGACAACTCCTACGAGCAGTACTTC
CASRPPRDNSYEQYF
>TRBV7-3|TRBJ2-5|NA|NA
TGTGCCAGCAGCCAGGGTAACCAAGAGACCCAGTACTTC
CASSQGNQETQYF
>TRBV7-9|TRBJ2-7|NA|NA
TGTGCCAGCAGCATAAGAAGCGGGTCCTACGAGCAGTACTTC
CASSIRSGSYEQYF
>TRBV7-9|TRBJ2-1|TRBD2|NA
TGTGCCAGCAGCCCCAGCGGGAAAGGCTACAATGAGCAGTTCTTC
CASSPSGKGYNEQFF
>TRBV5-1|TRBJ2-1|TRBD2|NA
TGCGCCAGCAGCTTGGGCGGGGGGAGCGATGAGCAGTTCTTC
CASSLGGGSDEQFF
>TRBV15|TRBJ1-5|NA|NA
TGTGCCACCAGCTACGACCGTAGCAATCAGCCCCAGCATTTT
CATSYDRSNQPQHF
>TRBV12-5|TRBJ1-2|NA|NA
TGTGCTAGTGGTTTGTGGGATAGAGGCGGCTACACCTTC
CASGLWDRGGYTF
>TRBV6-5|TRBJ2-7|NA|NA
TGTGCCAGCAGTTACCAAGACAGATCCTACGAGCAGTACTTC
CASSYQDRSYEQYF
>TRBV19|TRBJ1-5|NA|NA
TGTGCCAGTAGTATAGGTAGAAATAGCAATCAGCCCCAGCATTTT
CASSIGRNSNQPQHF
>TRBV4-1|TRBJ1-6|NA|few
TGCGCCAGCAGCAGTAGACAAGACTATAATTCACCCCTCCACTTT
CASSSRQDYNSPLHF
>TRBV7-2|TRBJ2-1|NA|once
TGTGCCAGCAGCCTCGTCCCCCAGGTGAATGAGCAGTTCTTC
CASSLVPQVNEQFF
>TRBV18|TRBJ2-2|NA|NA
TGTGCCAGCTCACCATACGACACCCAGCGGACCGGGGAGCTGTTTTTT
CASSPYDTQRTGELFF